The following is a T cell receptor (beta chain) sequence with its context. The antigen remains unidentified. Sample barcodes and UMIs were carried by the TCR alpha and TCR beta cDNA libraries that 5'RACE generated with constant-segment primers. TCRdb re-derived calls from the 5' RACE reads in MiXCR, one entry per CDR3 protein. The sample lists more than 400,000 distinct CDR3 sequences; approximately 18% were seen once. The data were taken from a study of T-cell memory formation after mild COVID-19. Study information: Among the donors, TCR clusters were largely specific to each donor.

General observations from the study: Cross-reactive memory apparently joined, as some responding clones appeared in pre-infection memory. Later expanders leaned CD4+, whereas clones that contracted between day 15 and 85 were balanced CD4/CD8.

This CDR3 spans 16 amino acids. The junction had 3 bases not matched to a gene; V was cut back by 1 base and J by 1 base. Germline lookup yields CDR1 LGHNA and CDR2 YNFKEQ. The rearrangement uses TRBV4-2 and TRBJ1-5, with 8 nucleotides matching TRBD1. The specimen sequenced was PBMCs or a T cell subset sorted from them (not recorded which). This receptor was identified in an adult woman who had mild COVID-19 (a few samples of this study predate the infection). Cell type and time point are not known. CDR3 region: CASSQVNRGSNQPQHF. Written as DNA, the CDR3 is TGTGCCAGCAGCCAAGTAAACAGGGGGAGCAATCAGCCCCAGCATTTT.